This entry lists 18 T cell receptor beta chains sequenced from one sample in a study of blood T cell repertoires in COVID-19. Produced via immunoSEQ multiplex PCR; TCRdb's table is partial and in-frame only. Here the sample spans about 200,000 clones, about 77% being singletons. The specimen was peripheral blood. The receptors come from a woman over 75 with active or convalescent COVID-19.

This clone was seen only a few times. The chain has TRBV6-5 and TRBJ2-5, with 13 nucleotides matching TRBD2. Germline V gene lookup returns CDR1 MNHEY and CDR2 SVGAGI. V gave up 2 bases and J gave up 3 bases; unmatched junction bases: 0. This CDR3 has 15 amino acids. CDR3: CASSYTSGGEETQYF. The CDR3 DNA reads TGTGCCAGCAGTTACACTAGCGGGGGGGAAGAGACCCAGTACTTC.

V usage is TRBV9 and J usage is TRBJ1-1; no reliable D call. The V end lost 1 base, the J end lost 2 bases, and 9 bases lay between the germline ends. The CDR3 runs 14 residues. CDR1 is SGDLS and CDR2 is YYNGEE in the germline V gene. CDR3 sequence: CASSVIESNTEAFF. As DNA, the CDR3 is TGTGCCAGCAGCGTAATTGAGTCCAACACTGAAGCTTTCTTT.

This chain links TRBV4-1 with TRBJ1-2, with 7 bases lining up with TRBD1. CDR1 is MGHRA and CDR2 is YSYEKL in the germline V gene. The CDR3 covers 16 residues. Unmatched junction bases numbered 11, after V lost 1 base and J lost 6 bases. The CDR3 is CASSQVLRGPGNGYTF. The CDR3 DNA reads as TGCGCCAGCAGCCAAGTCCTGAGGGGGCCGGGGAATGGCTACACCTTC.

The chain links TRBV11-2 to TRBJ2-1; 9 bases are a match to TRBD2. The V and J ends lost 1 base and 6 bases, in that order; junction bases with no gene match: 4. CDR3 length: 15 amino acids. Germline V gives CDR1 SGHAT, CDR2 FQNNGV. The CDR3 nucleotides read TGTGCCAGCAGCTTAGGGCTAGCGGGGCCCAATGAGCAGTTCTTC. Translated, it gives CASSLGLAGPNEQFF.

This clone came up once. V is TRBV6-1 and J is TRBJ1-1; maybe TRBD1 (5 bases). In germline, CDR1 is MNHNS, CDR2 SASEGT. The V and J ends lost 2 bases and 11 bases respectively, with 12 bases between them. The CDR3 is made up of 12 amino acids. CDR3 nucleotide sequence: TGTGCCAGCAGTGAATCTGCAGGGTTGGCTTTCTTT. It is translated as CASSESAGLAFF.

CDR3 nucleotide sequence: TGTGCCAGCAGCCCCGGGACAGGGTACCAGCCCCAGCATTTT. As protein: CASSPGTGYQPQHF. The chain couples TRBV9 to TRBJ1-5, with 9 bases fitting TRBD1. Losses at the gene ends were 4 bases for V and 7 bases for J; bases not matched to a gene: 6. The V gene's germline CDR1 is SGDLS and CDR2 YYNGEE. The CDR3 is made up of 14 amino acids.

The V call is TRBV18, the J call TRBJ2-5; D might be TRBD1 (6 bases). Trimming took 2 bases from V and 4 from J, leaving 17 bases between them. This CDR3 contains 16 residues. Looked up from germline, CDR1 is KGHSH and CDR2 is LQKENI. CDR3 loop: CASSPTTGWIGETQYF. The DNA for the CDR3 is TGTGCCAGCTCACCAACCACAGGGTGGATCGGAGAGACCCAGTACTTC.

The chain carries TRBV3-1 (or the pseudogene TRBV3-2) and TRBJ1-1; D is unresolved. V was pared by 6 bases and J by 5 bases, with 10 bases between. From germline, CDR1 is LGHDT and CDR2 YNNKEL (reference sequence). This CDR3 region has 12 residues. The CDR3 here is CASSRVGTEAFF. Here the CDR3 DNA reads TGTGCCAGCAGTCGGGTCGGGACTGAAGCTTTCTTT.

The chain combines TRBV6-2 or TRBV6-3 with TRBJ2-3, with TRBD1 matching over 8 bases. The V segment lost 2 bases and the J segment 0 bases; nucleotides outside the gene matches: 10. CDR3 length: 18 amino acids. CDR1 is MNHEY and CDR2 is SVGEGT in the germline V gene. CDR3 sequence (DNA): TGTGCCAGCAGTTACATCGACAGGGGATTTACTAGCACAGATACGCAGTATTTT. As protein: CASSYIDRGFTSTDTQYF.

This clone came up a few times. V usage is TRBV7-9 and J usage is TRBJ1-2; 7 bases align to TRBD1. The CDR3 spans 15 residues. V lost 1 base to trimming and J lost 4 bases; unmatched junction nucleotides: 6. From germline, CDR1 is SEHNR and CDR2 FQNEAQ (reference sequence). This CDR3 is CASSLVGGQAYGYTF. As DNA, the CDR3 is TGTGCCAGCAGCTTAGTAGGCGGACAGGCCTATGGCTACACCTTC.

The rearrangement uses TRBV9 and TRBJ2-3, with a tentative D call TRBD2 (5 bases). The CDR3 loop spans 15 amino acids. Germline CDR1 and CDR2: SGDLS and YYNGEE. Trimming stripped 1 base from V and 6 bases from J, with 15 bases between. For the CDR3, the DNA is TGTGCCAGCAGCGTACTACCAGGAGTAGCGGATACGCAGTATTTT. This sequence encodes CASSVLPGVADTQYF.

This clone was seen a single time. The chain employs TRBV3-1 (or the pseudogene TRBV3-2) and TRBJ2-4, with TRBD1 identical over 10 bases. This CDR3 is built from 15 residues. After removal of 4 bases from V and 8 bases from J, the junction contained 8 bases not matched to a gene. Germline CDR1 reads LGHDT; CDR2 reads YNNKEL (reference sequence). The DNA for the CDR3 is TGTGCCAGCAGCCCTTACGACAGGGGGCAAGACATTCAGTACTTC. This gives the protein CASSPYDRGQDIQYF.

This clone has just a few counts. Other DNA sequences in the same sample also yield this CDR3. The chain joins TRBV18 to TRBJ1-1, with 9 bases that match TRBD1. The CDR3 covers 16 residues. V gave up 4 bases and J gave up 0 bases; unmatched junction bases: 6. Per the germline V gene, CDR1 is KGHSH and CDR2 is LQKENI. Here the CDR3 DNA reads TGTGCCAGCTCACTGGGGACAGGGAGGATGAACACTGAAGCTTTCTTT. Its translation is CASSLGTGRMNTEAFF.

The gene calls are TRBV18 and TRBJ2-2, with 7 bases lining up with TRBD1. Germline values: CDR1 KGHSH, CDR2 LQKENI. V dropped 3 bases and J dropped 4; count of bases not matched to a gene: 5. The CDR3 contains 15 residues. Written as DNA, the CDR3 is TGTGCCAGCTCACCCAGGGACAGCACCACCGGGGAGCTGTTTTTT. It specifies CASSPRDSTTGELFF.

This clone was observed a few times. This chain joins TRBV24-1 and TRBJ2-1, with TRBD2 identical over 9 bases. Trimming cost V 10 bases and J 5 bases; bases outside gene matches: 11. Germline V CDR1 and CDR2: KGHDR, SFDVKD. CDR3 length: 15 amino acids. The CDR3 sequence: CATSLSGGRDNEQFF. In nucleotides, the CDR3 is TGTGCCACAAGCCTTAGCGGGGGTCGAGACAATGAGCAGTTCTTC.

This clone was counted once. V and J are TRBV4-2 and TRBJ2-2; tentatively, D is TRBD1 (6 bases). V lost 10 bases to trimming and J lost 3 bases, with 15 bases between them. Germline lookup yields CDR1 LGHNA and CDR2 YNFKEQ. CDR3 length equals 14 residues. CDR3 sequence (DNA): TGTGCCACCCAGCAGGGGTCGGACACCGGGGAGCTGTTTTTT. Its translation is CATQQGSDTGELFF.

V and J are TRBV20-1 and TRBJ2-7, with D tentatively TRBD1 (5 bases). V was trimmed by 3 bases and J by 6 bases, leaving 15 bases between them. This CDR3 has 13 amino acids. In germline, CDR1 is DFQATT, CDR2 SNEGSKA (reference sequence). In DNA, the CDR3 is TGCAGTGCTAGTAGGCAGGGATTTGGCGAGCAGTACTTC. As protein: CSASRQGFGEQYF.

The CDR3 is CASSRQDTNEKLFF. The CDR3 DNA sequence: TGCGCCAGCAGCCGACAGGATACTAATGAAAAACTGTTTTTT. The rearrangement uses TRBV5-1 and TRBJ1-4, with D possibly matching TRBD1 (6 bases). CDR1 and CDR2 from the germline V gene are SGHRS and YFSETQ. The germline V and J ends were trimmed by 4 bases and 2 bases, with 9 bases remaining between them. The CDR3 runs to 14 residues.